These 13 T cell receptor beta chains share one sample of origin, sequenced in a study of CD8 T cells in Susac syndrome (dated by TCRdb to about 2019). Library method: the immunoSEQ multiplex PCR assay. RNA was extracted using the RNeasy kit, and about 0.45 to 1 ug of the RNA was reverse transcribed with random hexamers. The public reads were run again by TCRdb, first through fastp at Q25 and then through MiXCR, and only productive beta chains were kept. Identical CDR3 protein sequences are pooled into one entry, listed with their most common genes and DNA. The sample table lists roughly 160,000 distinct CDR3 sequences, roughly 95% of them with a count of one. About 0.12% of the sample lies in the top ten. Sequenced material: CD4+ T cells from PBMCs. All receptors come from a human donor with Susac syndrome.

This rearrangement joins TRBV29-1 to TRBJ1-1; D gene ambiguous. The ends were cut back, 0 bases at V and 1 base at J, with 12 bases in the middle. The germline V gene encodes CDR1 SQVTM and CDR2 ANQGSEA. The CDR3 is 15 amino acids. CDR3 sequence: CSVEDPGRSNTEAFF. CDR3 nucleotides: TGCAGCGTTGAAGATCCCGGACGGTCGAACACTGAAGCTTTCTTT.

This chain uses TRBV20-1 with TRBJ1-6; D may be TRBD1 (6 bases). Trimming removed 3 bases from V and 0 bases from J, with 12 bases in between. Germline lookup yields CDR1 DFQATT and CDR2 SNEGSKA (reference sequence). The CDR3 is made up of 16 amino acids. CDR3 region: CSARGGLSSYNSPLHF. DNA for the CDR3: TGCAGTGCTAGGGGGGGCCTTAGCTCCTATAATTCACCCCTCCACTTT.

The chain recombines TRBV12-3 or TRBV12-4 with TRBJ2-1; D gene ambiguous. Trimming left V 5 bases short and J 5 bases short, with 16 bases between. The CDR3 has 15 residues. CDR3 in DNA: TGTGCCAGCAGTGCGGAAAGCACGTTTAACAATGAGCAGTTCTTC. Its protein is CASSAESTFNNEQFF.

The chain joins TRBV2 to TRBJ2-3; D is undetermined. Trimming took 5 bases from V and 1 from J, leaving 13 bases between them. Germline CDR1 reads SNHLY; CDR2 reads FYNNEI. The CDR3 is 15 amino acids. The DNA of the CDR3 is TGTGCCAGCAGTAGGCTAGTAGGAGGCACAGATACGCAGTATTTT. Translating gives CASSRLVGGTDTQYF.

The rearrangement links TRBV7-2 to TRBJ2-7; D possibly uses TRBD1 or TRBD2 (5 bases each). This CDR3 has 14 amino acids. Germline CDR1 SGHTA, CDR2 FQGNSA. Trimming pared 11 bases from V and 5 bases from J, leaving 22 bases between. The CDR3: CAPERVQGTDEQYF. The CDR3 DNA sequence: TGTGCCCCAGAACGTGTACAAGGGACGGACGAGCAGTACTTC.

The chain has TRBV20-1 and TRBJ2-7, with 7 bases aligning to TRBD2. V lost 5 bases, J lost 7 bases, and 8 bases stayed unmatched. Germline assignment: CDR1 DFQATT and CDR2 SNEGSKA (reference sequence). This CDR3 comprises 12 residues. The CDR3 spells CSAHPGTTEQYF. CDR3 nucleotide sequence: TGCAGTGCTCATCCCGGGACTACGGAGCAGTACTTC.

This clonotype was seen once. This chain uses TRBV3-1 with TRBJ2-5; possibly TRBD1 for D (6 bases). The length of the CDR3 is 14 residues. V was clipped by 4 bases and J by 1 base, with 10 bases between them. Germline V gene sequence: CDR1 LGHDT, CDR2 YNNKEL (reference sequence). CDR3 protein: CASSPDRSQETQYF. CDR3 sequence (DNA): TGTGCCAGCAGCCCAGACAGGAGCCAAGAGACCCAGTACTTC.

The V call is TRBV7-2, the J call TRBJ2-1; the D gene could be TRBD1 or TRBD2 (5 bases each). Trimming shortened V by 5 bases and J by 9 bases, and 17 bases separated the two germline ends. Germline CDR1 SGHTA, CDR2 FQGNSA. The length of the CDR3 is 14 residues. CDR3 protein: CASSPGTRKAEQFF. The CDR3 bases are TGTGCCAGCAGCCCCGGGACCCGAAAGGCTGAGCAGTTCTTC.

The V call is TRBV2, the J call TRBJ2-3; weak D call: TRBD1 (5 bases). The germline gives CDR1 SNHLY, CDR2 FYNNEI. This CDR3 has 13 amino acids. The germline V and J ends were trimmed by 3 bases and 2 bases, with 6 bases remaining between them. The CDR3 coding sequence is TGTGCCAGCAGTGACAGGGTCACAGATACGCAGTATTTT. It codes for CASSDRVTDTQYF.

The chain combines TRBV2 with TRBJ1-5; D is unclear. The CDR3 extends over 14 amino acids. Germline assignment: CDR1 SNHLY and CDR2 FYNNEI. V gave up 8 bases and J gave up 0 bases, with 11 bases separating them. The DNA of the CDR3 is TGTGCCAGCCGGGCTTATAGTAGCAATCAGCCCCAGCATTTT. This encodes CASRAYSSNQPQHF. Complete variable domain (other parts from reference TRBV2 and TRBJ1-5): EPEVTQTPSHQVTQMGQEVILRCVPISNHLYFYWYRQILGQKVEFLVSFYNNEISEKSEIFDDQFSVERPDGSNFTLKIRSTKLEDSAMYFCASRAYSSNQPQHFGDGTRLSIL.

CDR3 loop: CASSPSFNTGTVGQFF. The DNA for the CDR3 is TGTGCCAGCAGCCCCAGTTTTAATACGGGTACGGTTGGGCAGTTCTTC. The gene calls are TRBV9 and TRBJ2-1; D remains ambiguous. Germline-derived CDR1 and CDR2 are SGDLS and YYNGEE. V lost 4 bases and J 12 bases, leaving 26 bases between the germline ends. There are 16 residues in the CDR3.

The chain carries TRBV20-1 and TRBJ1-2; D is ambiguous. Germline CDR1 DFQATT, CDR2 SNEGSKA (reference sequence). This CDR3 has 13 residues. Trimming shortened V by 3 bases and J by 7 bases, and 15 bases separated the two germline ends. The CDR3 DNA reads TGCAGTGCTAGTCTTAAGGGTATCGGTGGCTACACCTTC. Its protein is CSASLKGIGGYTF.

The V gene is TRBV10-3, the J gene TRBJ1-1; D is ambiguous. Trimming stripped 0 bases from V and 1 base from J, with 6 bases between. CDR1 ENHRY and CDR2 SYGVKD come from the germline V gene. The CDR3 is 14 residues long. CDR3 coding DNA: TGTGCCATCAGTGAGTCGTTGGGGAACACTGAAGCTTTCTTT. This gives the protein CAISESLGNTEAFF.